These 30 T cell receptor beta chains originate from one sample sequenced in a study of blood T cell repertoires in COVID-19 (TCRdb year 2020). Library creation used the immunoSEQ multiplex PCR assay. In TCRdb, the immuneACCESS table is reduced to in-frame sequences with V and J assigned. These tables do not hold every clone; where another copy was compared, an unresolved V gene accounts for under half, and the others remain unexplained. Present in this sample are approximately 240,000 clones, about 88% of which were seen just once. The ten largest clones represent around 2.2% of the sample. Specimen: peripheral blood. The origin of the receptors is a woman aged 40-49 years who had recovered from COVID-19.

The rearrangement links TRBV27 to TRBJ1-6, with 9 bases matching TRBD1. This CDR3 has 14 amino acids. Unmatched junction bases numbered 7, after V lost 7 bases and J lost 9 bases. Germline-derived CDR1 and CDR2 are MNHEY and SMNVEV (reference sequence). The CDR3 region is CASTRTGEGSPLHF. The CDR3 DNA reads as TGTGCCAGCACCCGGACAGGGGAAGGTTCACCCCTCCACTTT.

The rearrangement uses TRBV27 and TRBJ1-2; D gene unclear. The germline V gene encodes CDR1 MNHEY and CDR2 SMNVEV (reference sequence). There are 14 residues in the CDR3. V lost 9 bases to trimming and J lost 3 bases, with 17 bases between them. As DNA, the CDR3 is TGTGCCAGTGGTTCAGGAGGGCCCTACTATGGCTACACCTTC. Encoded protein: CASGSGGPYYGYTF.

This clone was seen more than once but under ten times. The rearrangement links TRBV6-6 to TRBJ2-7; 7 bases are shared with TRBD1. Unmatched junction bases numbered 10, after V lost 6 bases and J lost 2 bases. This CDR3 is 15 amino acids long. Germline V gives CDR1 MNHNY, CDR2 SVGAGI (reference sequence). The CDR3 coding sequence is TGTGCCAGCAGGTCTCCGGGACAGAAGACCTACGAGCAGTACTTC. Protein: CASRSPGQKTYEQYF.

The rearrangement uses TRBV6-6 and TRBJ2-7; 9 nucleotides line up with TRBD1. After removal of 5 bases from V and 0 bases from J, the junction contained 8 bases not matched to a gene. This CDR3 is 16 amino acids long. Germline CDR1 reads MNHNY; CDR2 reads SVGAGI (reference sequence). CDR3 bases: TGTGCCAGCAGTCCCGGGACAGGGACAAGCTCCTACGAGCAGTACTTC. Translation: CASSPGTGTSSYEQYF.

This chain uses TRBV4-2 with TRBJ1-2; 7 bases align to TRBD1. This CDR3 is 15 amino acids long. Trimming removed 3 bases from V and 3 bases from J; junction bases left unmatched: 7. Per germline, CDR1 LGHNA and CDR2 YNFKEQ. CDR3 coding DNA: TGTGCCAGCAGCCACCACAGGGGAGAGGACTATGGCTACACCTTC. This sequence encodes CASSHHRGEDYGYTF.

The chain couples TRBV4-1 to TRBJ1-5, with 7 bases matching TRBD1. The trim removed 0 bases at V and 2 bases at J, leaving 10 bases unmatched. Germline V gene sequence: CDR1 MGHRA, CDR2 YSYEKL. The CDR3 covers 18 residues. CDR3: CASSQDHRQGVGNQPQHF. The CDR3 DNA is TGCGCCAGCAGCCAAGATCATCGGCAGGGGGTGGGCAATCAGCCCCAGCATTTT.

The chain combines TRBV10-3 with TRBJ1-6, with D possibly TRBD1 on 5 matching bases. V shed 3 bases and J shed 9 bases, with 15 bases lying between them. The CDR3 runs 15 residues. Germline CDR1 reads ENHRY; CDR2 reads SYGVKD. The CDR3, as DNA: TGTGCCATCAGTGATGCAGGGCGTTTCGGTTCACCCCTCCACTTT. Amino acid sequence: CAISDAGRFGSPLHF.

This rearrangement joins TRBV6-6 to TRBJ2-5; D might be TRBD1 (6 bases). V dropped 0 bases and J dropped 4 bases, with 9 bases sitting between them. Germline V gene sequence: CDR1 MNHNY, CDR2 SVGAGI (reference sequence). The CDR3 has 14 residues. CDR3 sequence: CASSYSSRGETQYF. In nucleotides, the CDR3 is TGTGCCAGCAGTTACTCGAGCAGGGGAGAGACCCAGTACTTC.

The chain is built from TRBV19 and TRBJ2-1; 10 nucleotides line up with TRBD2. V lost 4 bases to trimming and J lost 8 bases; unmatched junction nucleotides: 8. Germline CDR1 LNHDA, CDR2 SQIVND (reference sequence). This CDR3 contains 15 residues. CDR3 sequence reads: CASSTASGRGHEQFF. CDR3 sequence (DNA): TGTGCCAGTAGTACCGCTAGCGGGAGAGGGCATGAGCAGTTCTTC.

CDR3 region: CASSPNRQVYGYTF. The CDR3 DNA follows: TGTGCCAGCAGCCCCAACCGACAGGTATATGGCTACACCTTC. The rearrangement links TRBV28 to TRBJ1-2; D may be TRBD1 (6 bases). The CDR3 length is 14 residues. V dropped 6 bases and J dropped 5 bases, with 16 bases sitting between them. In germline, CDR1 is MDHEN, CDR2 SYDVKM.

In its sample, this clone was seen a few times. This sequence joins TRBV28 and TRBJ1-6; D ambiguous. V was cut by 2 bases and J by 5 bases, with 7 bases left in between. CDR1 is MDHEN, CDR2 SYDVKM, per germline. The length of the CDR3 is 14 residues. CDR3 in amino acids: CASSLTDNNSPLHF. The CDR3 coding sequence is TGTGCCAGCAGTTTAACAGACAATAATTCACCCCTCCACTTT.

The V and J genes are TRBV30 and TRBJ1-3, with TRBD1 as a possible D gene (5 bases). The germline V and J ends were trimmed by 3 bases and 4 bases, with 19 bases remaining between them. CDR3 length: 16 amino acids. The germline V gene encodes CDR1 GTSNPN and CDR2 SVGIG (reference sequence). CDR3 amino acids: CAWSSSTRVGGNTIYF. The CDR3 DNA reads TGTGCCTGGAGCTCCTCGACCAGGGTAGGGGGAAACACCATATATTTT.

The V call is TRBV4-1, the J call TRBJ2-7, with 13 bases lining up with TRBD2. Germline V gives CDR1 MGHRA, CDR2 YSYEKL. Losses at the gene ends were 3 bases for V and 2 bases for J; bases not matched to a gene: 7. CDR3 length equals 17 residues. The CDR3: CASSHDRTSGGPYEQYF. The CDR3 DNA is TGCGCCAGCAGCCATGACCGGACTAGCGGGGGCCCCTACGAGCAGTACTTC.

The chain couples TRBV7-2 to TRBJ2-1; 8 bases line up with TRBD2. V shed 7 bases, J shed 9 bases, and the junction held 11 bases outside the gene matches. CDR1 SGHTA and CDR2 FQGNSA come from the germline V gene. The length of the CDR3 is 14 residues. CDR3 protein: CASTVLGGAIEQFF. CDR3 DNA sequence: TGTGCCAGCACCGTACTCGGGGGGGCCATTGAGCAGTTCTTC.

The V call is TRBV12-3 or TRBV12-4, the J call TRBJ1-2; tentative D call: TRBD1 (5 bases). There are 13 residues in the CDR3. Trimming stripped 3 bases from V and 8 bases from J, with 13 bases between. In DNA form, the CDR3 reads TGTGCCAGCAGTTTCTGGCAGGGCGAGGGCTACACCTTC. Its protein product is CASSFWQGEGYTF.

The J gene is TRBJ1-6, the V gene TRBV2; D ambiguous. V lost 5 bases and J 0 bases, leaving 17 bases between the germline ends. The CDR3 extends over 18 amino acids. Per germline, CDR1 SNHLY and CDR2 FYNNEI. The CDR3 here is CASSRPSPESSYNSPLHF. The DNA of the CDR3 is TGTGCCAGCAGTCGCCCTAGCCCAGAGAGCTCCTATAATTCACCCCTCCACTTT.

The CDR3 spells CASSVGTSGSEQYF. As DNA, the CDR3 is TGTGCCAGTAGTGTGGGGACTAGCGGGAGCGAGCAGTACTTC. The chain combines TRBV19 with TRBJ2-7; 14 positions match TRBD2. After removal of 5 bases from V and 6 bases from J, the junction contained 3 bases not matched to a gene. Germline CDR1 reads LNHDA; CDR2 reads SQIVND (reference sequence). CDR3 length: 14 residues.

CDR3 residues: CASSSGGPSQPQHF. CDR3 DNA sequence: TGTGCCAGCAGTTCCGGGGGACCGAGCCAGCCCCAGCATTTT. The J gene is TRBJ1-5, the V gene TRBV28; D may be TRBD1 (5 bases). The germline V and J ends were trimmed by 4 bases and 7 bases, with 14 bases remaining between them. Germline V gene data show CDR1 as MDHEN and CDR2 as SYDVKM. The CDR3 consists of 14 residues.

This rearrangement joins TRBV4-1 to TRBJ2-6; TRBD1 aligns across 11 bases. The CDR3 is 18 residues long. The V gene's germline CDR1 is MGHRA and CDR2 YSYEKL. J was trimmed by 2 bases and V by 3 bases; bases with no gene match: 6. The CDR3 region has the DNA TGCGCCAGCAGCCACGTCCCGGGACAGGGGGCTGGGGCCAACGTCCTGACTTTC. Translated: CASSHVPGQGAGANVLTF.

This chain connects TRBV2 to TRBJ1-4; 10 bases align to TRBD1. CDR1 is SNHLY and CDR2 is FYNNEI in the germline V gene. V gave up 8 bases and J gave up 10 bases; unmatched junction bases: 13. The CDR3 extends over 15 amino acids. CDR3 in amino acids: CASQVTGTGALKLFF. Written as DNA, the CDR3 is TGTGCCAGCCAGGTTACCGGGACAGGGGCCCTAAAACTGTTTTTT. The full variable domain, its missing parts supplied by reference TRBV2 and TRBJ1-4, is EPEVTQTPSHQVTQMGQEVILRCVPISNHLYFYWYRQILGQKVEFLVSFYNNEISEKSEIFDDQFSVERPDGSNFTLKIRSTKLEDSAMYFCASQVTGTGALKLFFGSGTQLSVL.

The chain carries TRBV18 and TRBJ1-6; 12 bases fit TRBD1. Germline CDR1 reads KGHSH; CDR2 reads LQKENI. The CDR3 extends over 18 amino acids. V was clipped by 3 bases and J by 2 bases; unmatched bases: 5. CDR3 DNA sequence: TGTGCCAGCTCACCCTCGGGACAGGGGGCCACCTATAATTCACCCCTCCACTTT. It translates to CASSPSGQGATYNSPLHF.

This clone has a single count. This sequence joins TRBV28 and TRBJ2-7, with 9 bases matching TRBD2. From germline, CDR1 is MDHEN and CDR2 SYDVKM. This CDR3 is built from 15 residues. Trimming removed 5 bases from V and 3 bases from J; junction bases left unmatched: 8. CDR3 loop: CASSTSGGPIYEQYF. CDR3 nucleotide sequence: TGTGCCAGCAGTACCAGCGGGGGGCCGATCTACGAGCAGTACTTC.

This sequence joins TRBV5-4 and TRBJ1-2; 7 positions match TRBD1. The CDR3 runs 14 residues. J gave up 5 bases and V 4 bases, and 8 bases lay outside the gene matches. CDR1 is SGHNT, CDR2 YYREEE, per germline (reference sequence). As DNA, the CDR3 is TGTGCCAGCAGCCGAGAGGGGGCAGTATATGGCTACACCTTC. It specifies CASSREGAVYGYTF.

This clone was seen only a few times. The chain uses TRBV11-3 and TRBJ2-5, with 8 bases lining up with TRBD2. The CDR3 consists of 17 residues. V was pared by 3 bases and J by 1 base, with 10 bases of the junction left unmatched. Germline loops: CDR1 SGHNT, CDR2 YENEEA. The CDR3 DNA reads TGTGCCAGCAGCTTCAACGGGAGGGCGGCGTCCCAAGAGACCCAGTACTTC. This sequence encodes CASSFNGRAASQETQYF. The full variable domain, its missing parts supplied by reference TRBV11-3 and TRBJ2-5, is EAGVVQSPRYKIIEKKQPVAFWCNPISGHNTLYWYLQNLGQGPELLIRYENEEAVDDSQLPKDRFSAERLKGVDSTLKIQPAELGDSAVYLCASSFNGRAASQETQYFGPGTRLLVL.

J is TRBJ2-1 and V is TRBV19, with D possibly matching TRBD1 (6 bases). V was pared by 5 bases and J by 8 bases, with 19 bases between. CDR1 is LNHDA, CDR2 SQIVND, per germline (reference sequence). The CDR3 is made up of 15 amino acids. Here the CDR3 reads CASSLGSQGSDEQFF. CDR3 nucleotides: TGTGCCAGTAGTCTTGGGTCACAGGGCAGCGATGAGCAGTTCTTC.

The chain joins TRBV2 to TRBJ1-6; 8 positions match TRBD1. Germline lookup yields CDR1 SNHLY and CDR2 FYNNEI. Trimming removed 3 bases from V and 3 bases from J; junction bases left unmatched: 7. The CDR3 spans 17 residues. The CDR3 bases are TGTGCCAGCAGTGATTGGACAGGGAGGGTCTATAATTCACCCCTCCACTTT. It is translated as CASSDWTGRVYNSPLHF.

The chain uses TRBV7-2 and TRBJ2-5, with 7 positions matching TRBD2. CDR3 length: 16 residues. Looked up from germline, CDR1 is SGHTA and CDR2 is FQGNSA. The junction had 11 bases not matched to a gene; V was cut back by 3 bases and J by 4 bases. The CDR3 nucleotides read TGTGCCAGCAGCTTTGAATTCTCGGGAGGACGAGAGACCCAGTACTTC. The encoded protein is CASSFEFSGGRETQYF.

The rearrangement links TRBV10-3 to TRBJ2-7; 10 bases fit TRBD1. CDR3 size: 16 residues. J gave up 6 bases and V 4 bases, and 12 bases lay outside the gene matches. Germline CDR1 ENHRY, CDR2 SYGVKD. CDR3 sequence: CAISGRDRGTTGEQYF. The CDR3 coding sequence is TGTGCCATCAGTGGCCGGGACAGGGGCACCACAGGCGAGCAGTACTTC.

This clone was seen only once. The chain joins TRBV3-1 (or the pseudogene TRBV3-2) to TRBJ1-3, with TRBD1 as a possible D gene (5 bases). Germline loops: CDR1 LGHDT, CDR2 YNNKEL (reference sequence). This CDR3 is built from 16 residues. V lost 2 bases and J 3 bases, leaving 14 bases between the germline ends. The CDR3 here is CASSQPLGVGGNTIYF. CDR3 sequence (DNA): TGTGCCAGCAGCCAACCCTTAGGGGTCGGTGGAAACACCATATATTTT.

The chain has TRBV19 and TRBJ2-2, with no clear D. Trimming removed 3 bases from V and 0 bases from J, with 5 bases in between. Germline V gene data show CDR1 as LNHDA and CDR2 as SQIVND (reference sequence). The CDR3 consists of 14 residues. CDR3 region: CASSILANTGELFF. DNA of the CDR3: TGTGCCAGTAGTATTCTCGCGAACACCGGGGAGCTGTTTTTT.